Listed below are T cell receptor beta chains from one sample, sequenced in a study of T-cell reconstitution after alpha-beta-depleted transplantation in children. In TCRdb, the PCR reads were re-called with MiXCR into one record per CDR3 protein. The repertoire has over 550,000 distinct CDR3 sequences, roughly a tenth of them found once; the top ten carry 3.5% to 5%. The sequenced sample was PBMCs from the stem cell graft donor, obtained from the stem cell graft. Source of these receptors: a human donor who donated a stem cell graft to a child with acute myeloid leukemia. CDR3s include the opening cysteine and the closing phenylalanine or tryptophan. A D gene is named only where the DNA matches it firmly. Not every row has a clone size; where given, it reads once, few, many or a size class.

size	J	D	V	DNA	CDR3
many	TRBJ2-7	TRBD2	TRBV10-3	TGTGCCATCAGTGAGGGGACTAGCGGGGTTTCCTACGAGCAGTACTTC	CAISEGTSGVSYEQYF
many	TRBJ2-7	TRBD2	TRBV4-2	TGTGCCAGCAGCCAAGAGGGGACTAGCTACGAGCAGTACTTC	CASSQEGTSYEQYF
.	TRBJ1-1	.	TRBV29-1	TGCAGCGTTGCCCTCACCTTTTTCGGGGGGGACACTGAAGCTTTCTTT	CSVALTFFGGDTEAFF
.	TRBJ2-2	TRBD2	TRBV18	TGTGCCAGCTCGCCCTTGGGACTAGCGGGAAGGACCGGGGAGCTGTTTTTT	CASSPLGLAGRTGELFF
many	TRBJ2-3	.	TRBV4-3	TGCGCCAGCAGCCTGGTCGAAGCTAGCGTCACAGATACGCAGTATTTT	CASSLVEASVTDTQYF
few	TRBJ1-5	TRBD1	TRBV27	TGTGCCAGCAGTGCCCGGGACAGGGGCAATCAGCCCCAGCATTTT	CASSARDRGNQPQHF
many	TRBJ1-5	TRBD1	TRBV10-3	TGTGCCATCAGTGAGGGAGGGACAGGGGGCGGACAGCCCCAGCATTTT	CAISEGGTGGGQPQHF
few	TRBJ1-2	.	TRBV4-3	TGCGCCAGCAGCCAAGATTGGCCAGAGGGCTATGGCTACACCTTC	CASSQDWPEGYGYTF
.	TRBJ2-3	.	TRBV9	TGTGCCAGCAGCGTAGGGCCCGGGAGCACAGATACGCAGTATTTT	CASSVGPGSTDTQYF
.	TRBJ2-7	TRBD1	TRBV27	TGTGCCAGTCAGAGGGGACAGGGATACTACGAGCAGTACTTC	CASQRGQGYYEQYF
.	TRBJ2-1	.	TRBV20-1	TGCAGTGCCATGACTACCCCCACCTACAATGAGCAGTTCTTC	CSAMTTPTYNEQFF
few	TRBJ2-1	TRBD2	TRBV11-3	TGTGCCAGCAGCTTAGCCCCAGGGAGGGATGAGCAGTTCTTC	CASSLAPGRDEQFF
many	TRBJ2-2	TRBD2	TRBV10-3	TGTGCCATCAGTTATAGCGGGAGAAGTGAAACCGGGGAGCTGTTTTTT	CAISYSGRSETGELFF
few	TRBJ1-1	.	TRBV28	TGTGCCAGCAGCGGGGCGTACACTGAAGCTTTCTTT	CASSGAYTEAFF
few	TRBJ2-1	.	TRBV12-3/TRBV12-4	TGTGCCAGCAGTTCCTTGTTGCCCGATGGGTCCTACAATGAGCAGTTCTTC	CASSSLLPDGSYNEQFF
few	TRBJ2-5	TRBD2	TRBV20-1	TGCAGTGCTAGAGGGTACCCTAGCGGGAGCACGGTCCAAGAGACCCAGTACTTC	CSARGYPSGSTVQETQYF
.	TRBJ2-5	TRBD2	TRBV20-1	TGCAGTGCTAGAGGACGACTAGCGGGAGGGCCGGAGACCCAGTACTTC	CSARGRLAGGPETQYF
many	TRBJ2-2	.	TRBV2	TGTGCCAGCAGTGCCTGGGGGATTGGGACCGGGGAGCTGTTTTTT	CASSAWGIGTGELFF
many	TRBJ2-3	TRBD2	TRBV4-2	TGTGCCAGCAGCCAAGCCGCGGGGGTAGCAGATACGCAGTATTTT	CASSQAAGVADTQYF
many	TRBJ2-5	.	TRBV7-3	TGTGCCAGCACCAGCGGAGTGGGACTCCAAGAGACCCAGTACTTC	CASTSGVGLQETQYF
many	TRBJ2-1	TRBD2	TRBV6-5	TGTGCCAGCAGTTACTCAAGCGGGAGGGAGTTCTTC	CASSYSSGREFF
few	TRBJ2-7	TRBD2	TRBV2	TGTGCCAGCCGTCGGGTCGGGGCGGGAGAAGGCGAGCAGTACTTC	CASRRVGAGEGEQYF
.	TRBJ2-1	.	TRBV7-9	TGTGCCAGCAGCTTAGGGGAACGGTGGAGCTCCTACAATGAGCAGTTCTTC	CASSLGERWSSYNEQFF
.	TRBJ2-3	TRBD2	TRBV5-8	TGTGCCAGCAGCCGCCTGACTAGCGGGTATGGAGATACGCAGTATTTT	CASSRLTSGYGDTQYF
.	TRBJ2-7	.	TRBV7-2	TGTGCCAGCAGCTTAACAGCGACCTTATCGTACCACGAGCAGTACTTC	CASSLTATLSYHEQYF
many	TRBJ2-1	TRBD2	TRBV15	TGTGCCACCAGCAGGGGACCGGGGGGTGAGCAGTTCTTC	CATSRGPGGEQFF
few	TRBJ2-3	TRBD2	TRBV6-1	TGTGCCAGCACCCGAGGGGAAGCGGGAGGGCGGGCAGATACGCAGTATTTT	CASTRGEAGGRADTQYF
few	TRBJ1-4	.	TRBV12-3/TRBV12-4	TGTGCCAGCAGCCCACTCTCCGCGTCTGAAAAACTGTTTTTT	CASSPLSASEKLFF
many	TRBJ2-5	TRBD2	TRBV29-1	TGCAGCGTTACTACGGGACTAGCGGGACAAGAGACCCAGTACTTC	CSVTTGLAGQETQYF
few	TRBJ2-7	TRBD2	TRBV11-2	TGTGCCAGCAGCTCGCTAGCGGGAGGGAGCGAGCAGTACTTC	CASSSLAGGSEQYF
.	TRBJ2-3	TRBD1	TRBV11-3	TGTGCCAGCAGCGCGGACAGGGGGCGGAATACGCAGTATTTT	CASSADRGRNTQYF
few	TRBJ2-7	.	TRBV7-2	TGTGCCAGCAGCTTAGCCGGGGTGGGCTCCTACGAGCAGTACTTC	CASSLAGVGSYEQYF
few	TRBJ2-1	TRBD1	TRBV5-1	TGCGCCAGCAGCTCCGACAGGGTCCATGAGCAGTTCTTC	CASSSDRVHEQFF
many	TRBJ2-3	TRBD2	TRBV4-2	TGTGCCAGCAGCCAAGGACCGGGGGGACTAGCGGGAGAGGGAGATACGCAGTATTTT	CASSQGPGGLAGEGDTQYF
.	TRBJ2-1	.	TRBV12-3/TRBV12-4	TGTGCCAGCACCCTAGGCCATAACCCGCACAATGAGCAGTTCTTC	CASTLGHNPHNEQFF
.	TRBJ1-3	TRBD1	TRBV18	TGTGCCAGCTCACCGGGACAGGGCCTCAACTCTGGAAACACCATATATTTT	CASSPGQGLNSGNTIYF